Following are 8 T cell receptor beta chains from one sample sequenced in a study of T cell responses to AZD1222 COVID-19 vaccine. Some clones are missing from TCRdb's copy, which holds only in-frame ones; the method was immunoSEQ multiplex PCR. This sample yields roughly 120,000 clones, of which 89% are seen a single time; roughly 4.2% belongs to the top ten. Sequencing used peripheral blood, obtained on day 0 of AZD1222 vaccination. The receptors come from an adult in good health.

The CDR3 region has the DNA TGTGCCACCAACCCATTGACAGGGGTTTATGGCTACACCTTC. Translating gives CATNPLTGVYGYTF. This rearrangement joins TRBV15 to TRBJ1-2; 8 bases align to TRBD1. The CDR3 spans 14 residues. Germline values: CDR1 LNHNV, CDR2 YYDKDF (reference sequence). J lost 5 bases, V lost 7 bases, and 9 bases had no gene match.

The rearrangement links TRBV30 to TRBJ2-5, with 10 nucleotides matching TRBD2. V lost 4 bases, J lost 2 bases, and 4 bases stayed unmatched. From germline, CDR1 is GTSNPN and CDR2 SVGIG (reference sequence). CDR3 length: 14 amino acids. Written as DNA, the CDR3 is TGTGCCTGGAAAACTAGCGGGGTTCAAGAGACCCAGTACTTC. Amino acid sequence: CAWKTSGVQETQYF.

This sequence joins TRBV7-2 and TRBJ1-2; a weak D match, TRBD1 (6 bases). CDR1 SGHTA and CDR2 FQGNSA come from the germline V gene. The CDR3 runs 14 residues. Trimming cost V 5 bases and J 5 bases, with 15 bases left between them. The CDR3 reads CASSQGWGAYGYTF. The CDR3 region has the DNA TGTGCCAGCAGCCAGGGGTGGGGGGCTTATGGCTACACCTTC.

The chain recombines TRBV28 with TRBJ2-2; a weak D match, TRBD1 (6 bases). The V gene's germline CDR1 is MDHEN and CDR2 SYDVKM. Trimming shortened V by 6 bases and J by 4 bases, and 9 bases separated the two germline ends. The CDR3 is 13 residues long. The CDR3 here is CASRGQFTGELFF. The DNA of the CDR3 is TGTGCCAGCAGGGGACAATTCACCGGGGAGCTGTTTTTT.

The V gene is TRBV18, the J gene TRBJ1-2, with D unresolved. Germline V gives CDR1 KGHSH, CDR2 LQKENI. V was shortened by 3 bases and J by 5 bases, with 4 bases between the two germline ends. This CDR3 contains 11 residues. The chain's CDR3 is CASSPEYGYTF. CDR3 coding DNA: TGTGCCAGCTCACCGGAGTATGGCTACACCTTC. The whole variable domain, remainder taken from reference TRBV18 and TRBJ1-2, is NAGVMQNPRHLVRRRGQEARLRCSPMKGHSHVYWYRQLPEEGLKFMVYLQKENIIDESGMPKERFSAEFPKEGPSILRIQQVVRGDSAAYFCASSPEYGYTFGSGTRLTVV.

This clone turned up a few times. The J gene is TRBJ2-3, the V gene TRBV27, with unresolved D. V lost 7 bases, J lost 1 base, and 9 bases lay in between. The V gene's germline CDR1 is MNHEY and CDR2 SMNVEV (reference sequence). This CDR3 is built from 13 residues. The CDR3 nucleotides read TGTGCCAGCACCCCAACGGGCACAGATACGCAGTATTTT. Its translation is CASTPTGTDTQYF.

CDR3 sequence reads: CASSEFGDWGTGGYTF. The CDR3 DNA is TGTGCCAGCAGTGAATTTGGGGATTGGGGGACGGGCGGCTACACCTTC. The V and J genes are TRBV25-1 and TRBJ1-2, with TRBD1 as a possible D gene (5 bases). The V end was cut by 1 base, the J end by 8 bases, with 20 bases between. There are 16 residues in the CDR3. Germline V lookup: CDR1 MGHDK, CDR2 SYGVNS.

V and J are TRBV28 and TRBJ1-5, with D uncertain. Trimming left V 3 bases short and J 7 bases short, with 13 bases between. The CDR3 extends over 14 amino acids. Germline lookup yields CDR1 MDHEN and CDR2 SYDVKM. The CDR3 DNA follows: TGTGCCAGCAGTTTTCGCCAGGCTCGCCAGCCCCAGCATTTT. This gives the protein CASSFRQARQPQHF.